These T cell receptor beta chains were read from a single sample in a study of OX40 agonist ivuxolimab in advanced cancers. Data came from immunoSEQ multiplex PCR; TCRdb stores just in-frame clones and leaves some out. The data show some 100,000 clones, roughly 90% seen once. Sequences were derived from CD4+ or CD8+ T cells sorted from blood, sampled in a trial of the OX40 agonist ivuxolimab. The receptors come from an adult with an advanced solid tumor such as melanoma, head and neck, liver or kidney cancer. Each CDR3 is given with its conserved first and last residue. A D gene is named only where the DNA matches it firmly.

J,V,D,CDR3
TRBJ2-7,TRBV5-1,TRBD2,CASSLAGSGSGEQYF
TRBJ2-6,TRBV7-3,.,CASSLTRANVLTF
TRBJ2-7,TRBV28,TRBD2,CASTKRGSGVSSYEQYF
TRBJ1-5,TRBV5-4,TRBD1,CASSDGTGRNQPQHF
TRBJ1-6,TRBV6-1,.,CASSEEGLLGTRF
TRBJ2-2,TRBV5-1,TRBD2,CASSLVASGNTGELFF
TRBJ2-7,TRBV29-1,.,CSVEEAYEQYF
TRBJ2-3,TRBV5-6,TRBD2,CASSLAAGEAQYF
TRBJ1-5,TRBV10-2,.,CASSGIGQPQHF
TRBJ2-5,TRBV28,.,CASSFGGHTVQETQYF
TRBJ2-2,TRBV5-1,TRBD1,CASSMSGQGFRLAGELFF
TRBJ1-1,TRBV30,.,CAWSVRGDTEAFF
TRBJ2-3,TRBV5-4,TRBD2,CASSPPGTSGGRGTDTQYF
TRBJ2-7,TRBV7-3,.,CASSLNPGYEQYF